This TCR beta chain came from a study of T cells in Graves' hyperthyroidism and ophthalmopathy. Diagnosis relied on clinical symptoms, serum thyroxine and TRAb, thyroid ultrasound and orbital computed tomography. This CDR3 spans 16 amino acids. Germline CDR1 is SGHAT and CDR2 is FQNNGV. Whole-study results and caveats: The blood repertoire included most of the expanded thyroid clonotypes above 0.001. A 13 V-J signature model discriminated ophthalmopathy versus stable hyperthyroidism. Model predictions of ophthalmopathy came a median approximately 6.8 months before onset.

Researchers amplified the TCR beta CDR3 regions from RNA transcripts. HTBI primers were employed in a first-round RT-PCR of the TCR CDR3. TCRdb reprocessed the multiplex PCR reads with MiXCR, giving one entry per CDR3 protein. The sample holds around 430,000 distinct CDR3 sequences, approximately 15% seen once. Comment on this clonotype: The antigen remains unidentified. The junction differs from germline at one of its ends, possibly a read error.

The chain employs TRBV11-2 and TRBJ2-6; D is unclear. This TCR came from a woman in her twenties or thirties with Graves' hyperthyroidism. Specimen: blood. The CDR3 region is CASSQEVGSGANVLTF. In DNA, the CDR3 is TGCGCCAGCAGCCAAGAAGTGGGCTCTGGGGCCAACGTCCTGACTTTC.